The 16 T cell receptor beta chains below all came from one sample that was sequenced in a study of early T cells in non-severe SARS-CoV-2 infection. TCRdb processed the 5' RACE reads anew with MiXCR; each CDR3 protein has one entry. The sample shows 70,000 to 95,000 distinct CDR3 sequences, over 9% of them seen only once. The sample was whole blood. These receptors were taken from an adult who was a healthcare worker with PCR-confirmed SARS-CoV-2 infection or an uninfected control (not recorded which).

This clonotype was counted many times. This chain connects TRBV5-1 to TRBJ1-3; D is possibly TRBD1 (6 bases). This CDR3 has 15 amino acids. Germline V lookup: CDR1 SGHRS, CDR2 YFSETQ. Deletions cut 2 bases from V and 2 bases from J, with 11 bases between. CDR3 nucleotides: TGCGCCAGCAGCTTAACAACAGGGCCTGGAAACACCATATATTTT. This encodes CASSLTTGPGNTIYF.

The chain links TRBV28 to TRBJ1-4; the D is unclear. V lost 5 bases, J lost 5 bases, and 12 bases lay in between. This CDR3 spans 14 amino acids. CDR1 is MDHEN and CDR2 is SYDVKM in the germline V gene. CDR3 nucleotide sequence: TGTGCCAGCAGTCGCCCGGGATTCAATGAAAAACTGTTTTTT. Translating it yields CASSRPGFNEKLFF.

This clonotype showed up just a few times. This rearrangement joins TRBV11-2 to TRBJ2-3; 12 positions match TRBD2. The CDR3 totals 17 residues. V lost 3 bases and J lost 3; bases outside the gene matches: 7. Germline assignment: CDR1 SGHAT and CDR2 FQNNGV. CDR3 residues: CASSFDGLAGKTDTQYF. The CDR3 DNA sequence: TGTGCCAGCAGCTTCGATGGACTAGCGGGGAAAACAGATACGCAGTATTTT.

At least ten counts were recorded for this clonotype. The CDR3 nucleotides are TGTGCCAGCGGTGACACCACCTACGAGCAGTACTTC. Amino acid sequence: CASGDTTYEQYF. The rearrangement links TRBV28 to TRBJ2-7; D not certain. The CDR3 spans 12 residues. Trimming cost V 8 bases and J 2 bases, with 10 bases left between them. CDR1 and CDR2 (germline): MDHEN, SYDVKM.

This clonotype was seen at least ten times. This sequence joins TRBV19 and TRBJ2-7; no definite D call. The germline V gene encodes CDR1 LNHDA and CDR2 SQIVND (reference sequence). V lost 3 bases to trimming and J lost 3 bases, with 9 bases between them. The CDR3 runs to 13 residues. The CDR3 reads CASSIGILYEQYF. The CDR3 coding sequence is TGTGCCAGTAGTATTGGGATCCTCTACGAGCAGTACTTC.

The chain recombines TRBV3-1 with TRBJ1-1; 8 bases align to TRBD1. With V trimmed by 1 base and J by 7 bases, 8 bases remained unmatched. The germline gives CDR1 LGHDT, CDR2 YNNKEL (reference sequence). This CDR3 region has 15 residues. Here the CDR3 DNA reads TGTGCCAGCAGCCAAGTTTCCAGGGGGCGGGTTGAAGCTTTCTTT. This sequence encodes CASSQVSRGRVEAFF. The full variable domain, rest sourced from reference TRBV3-1 and TRBJ1-1, is DTAVSQTPKYLVTQMGNDKSIKCEQNLGHDTMYWYKQDSKKFLKIMFSYNNKELIINETVPNRFSPKSPDKAHLNLHINSLELGDSAVYFCASSQVSRGRVEAFFGQGTRLTVV.

The sample holds many counts of this clonotype. The CDR3 bases are TGTGCCAGCAGTGAAAGCCCTGGTAGGGGCCAGGGGAATGAAAAACTGTTTTTT. This gives the protein CASSESPGRGQGNEKLFF. The chain links TRBV2 to TRBJ1-4, with D maybe TRBD1 (6 bases). The CDR3 loop spans 18 amino acids. V was shortened by 2 bases and J by 5 bases, with 21 bases between the two germline ends. Germline lookup yields CDR1 SNHLY and CDR2 FYNNEI.

This clonotype has a handful of counts. The chain employs TRBV9 and TRBJ2-2; 8 bases match TRBD1. The CDR3 totals 13 residues. The junction had 4 bases not matched to a gene; V was cut back by 7 bases and J by 5 bases. Germline V gene sequence: CDR1 SGDLS, CDR2 YYNGEE. CDR3 DNA: TGTGCCAGCGGTCAGGGGGCGACCGGGGAGCTGTTTTTT. Translated, it gives CASGQGATGELFF.

This clonotype was seen a few times. The chain is built from TRBV6-1 and TRBJ2-3; D is unclear. CDR1 is MNHNS and CDR2 is SASEGT in the germline V gene. The V end lost 2 bases, the J end lost 5 bases, and 20 bases lay between the germline ends. The CDR3 runs 17 residues. The CDR3 here is CASSETERTQYRDTQYF. The CDR3 DNA sequence: TGTGCCAGCAGTGAAACTGAAAGAACGCAGTATCGAGATACGCAGTATTTT.

The rearrangement uses TRBV12-3 or TRBV12-4 and TRBJ2-1; perhaps TRBD2 as D (6 bases). This CDR3 contains 14 residues. V was pared by 7 bases and J by 3 bases, with 13 bases between. This CDR3 is CASTLRRGYNEQFF. The CDR3 region has the DNA TGTGCCAGCACCCTTCGGAGGGGCTACAATGAGCAGTTCTTC.

This clonotype came up many times. The rearrangement joins TRBV29-1 to TRBJ2-7, with TRBD1 as a possible D gene (5 bases). The CDR3 is made up of 10 amino acids. Germline V lookup: CDR1 SQVTM, CDR2 ANQGSEA. The V end was cut by 5 bases, the J end by 5 bases, with 7 bases between. CDR3: CSVRGNEQYF. CDR3 in DNA: TGCAGCGTTAGGGGCAACGAGCAGTACTTC.

In this sample, this clonotype turned up many times. The rearrangement uses TRBV20-1 and TRBJ2-7; the match to TRBD2 covers 9 bases. The germline gives CDR1 DFQATT, CDR2 SNEGSKA (reference sequence). This CDR3 is 15 amino acids long. The ends lost 5 bases at V and 2 bases at J; junction bases unmatched: 10. The chain's CDR3 is CSAAPNSGSPYEQYF. The CDR3 coding sequence is TGCAGTGCTGCACCTAATAGCGGGAGCCCCTACGAGCAGTACTTC.

This clonotype was seen a handful of times. The rearrangement links TRBV20-1 to TRBJ2-2; 7 bases map to TRBD1. The germline V gene has CDR1 DFQATT and CDR2 SNEGSKA (reference sequence). The CDR3 runs to 13 residues. Trimming took 3 bases from V and 4 from J; bases not matched to a gene: 2. The CDR3 coding sequence is TGCAGTGCTAGGACAGGGACCACCGGGGAGCTGTTTTTT. It yields the protein CSARTGTTGELFF.

A few counts support this clonotype. The rearrangement uses TRBV5-4 and TRBJ1-2; unclear D gene. Trimming cost V 0 bases and J 6 bases, with 12 bases left between them. CDR3 length equals 14 residues. CDR1 is SGHNT and CDR2 is YYREEE in the germline V gene (reference sequence). CDR3 sequence: CASSLVYSSDGYTF. The CDR3 coding sequence is TGTGCCAGCAGCTTGGTATACAGTTCGGATGGCTACACCTTC.

The V call is TRBV15, the J call TRBJ1-4, with D uncertain. The CDR3 contains 14 residues. V shed 1 base and J shed 8 bases, with 11 bases lying between them. Germline CDR1 LNHNV, CDR2 YYDKDF (reference sequence). The CDR3 nucleotides read TGTGCCACCAGCAGAGGAAACTATGGGGAAAAACTGTTTTTT. Translated: CATSRGNYGEKLFF. The variable domain in full, with the rest retrieved from reference TRBV15 and TRBJ1-4, is DAMVIQNPRYQVTQFGKPVTLSCSQTLNHNVMYWYQQKSSQAPKLLFHYYDKDFNNEADTPDNFQSRRPNTSFCFLDIRSPGLGDTAMYLCATSRGNYGEKLFFGSGTQLSVL.

At least ten counts were recorded for this clonotype. The chain links TRBV7-2 to TRBJ1-5, with D uncertain. Trimming cost V 5 bases and J 0 bases, with 5 bases left between them. Germline V gene sequence: CDR1 SGHTA, CDR2 FQGNSA. CDR3 length: 13 amino acids. CDR3 amino acids: CASSPSSNQPQHF. The CDR3 region has the DNA TGTGCCAGCAGCCCTAGTAGCAATCAGCCCCAGCATTTT.